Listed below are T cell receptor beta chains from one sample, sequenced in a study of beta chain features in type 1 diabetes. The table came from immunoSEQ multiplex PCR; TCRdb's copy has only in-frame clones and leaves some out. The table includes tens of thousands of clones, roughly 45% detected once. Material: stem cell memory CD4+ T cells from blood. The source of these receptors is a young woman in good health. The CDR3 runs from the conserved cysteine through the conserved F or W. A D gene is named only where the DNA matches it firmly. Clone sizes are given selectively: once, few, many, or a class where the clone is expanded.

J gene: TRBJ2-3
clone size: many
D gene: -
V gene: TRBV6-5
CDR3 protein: CASSYSFGLSTDTQYF
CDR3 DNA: TGTGCCAGCAGTTACTCGTTCGGACTCAGCACAGATACGCAGTATTTT

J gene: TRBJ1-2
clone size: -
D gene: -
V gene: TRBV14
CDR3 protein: CASSQAQGHYYGYTF
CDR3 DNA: TGTGCCAGCAGCCAAGCTCAGGGACACTACTATGGCTACACCTTC

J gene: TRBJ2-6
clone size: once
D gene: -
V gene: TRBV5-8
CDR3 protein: CASSREQGFGANVLTF
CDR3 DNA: TGTGCCAGCAGCCGCGAACAGGGATTTGGGGCCAACGTCCTGACTTTC

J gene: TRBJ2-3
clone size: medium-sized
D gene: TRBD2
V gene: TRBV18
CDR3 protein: CASSLTAAGATDTQYF
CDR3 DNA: TGTGCCAGCTCACTGACTGCGGCGGGAGCCACAGATACGCAGTATTTT

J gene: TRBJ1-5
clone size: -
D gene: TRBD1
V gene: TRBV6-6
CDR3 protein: CAAKAGTGAYQPQHF
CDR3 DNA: TGTGCCGCAAAAGCCGGGACAGGAGCGTATCAGCCCCAGCATTTT

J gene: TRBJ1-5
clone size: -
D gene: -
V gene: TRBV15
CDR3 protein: CATSRDQNNQPQHF
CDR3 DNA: TGTGCCACCAGCAGAGATCAGAACAATCAGCCCCAGCATTTT

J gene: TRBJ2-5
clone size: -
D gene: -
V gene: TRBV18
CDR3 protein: CASSPSETQYF
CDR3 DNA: TGTGCCAGCTCACCAAGCGAGACCCAGTACTTC

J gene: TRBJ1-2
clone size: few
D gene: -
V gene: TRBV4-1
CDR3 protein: CASSQDSWAVGNYGYTF
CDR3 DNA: TGCGCCAGCAGCCAAGATTCCTGGGCAGTTGGCAACTATGGCTACACCTTC

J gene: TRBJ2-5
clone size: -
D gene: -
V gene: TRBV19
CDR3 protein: CASSIPPGAQYF
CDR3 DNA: TGTGCCAGTAGTATCCCACCGGGGGCCCAGTACTTC

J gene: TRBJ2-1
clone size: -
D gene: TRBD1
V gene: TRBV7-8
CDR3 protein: CASSLRFTGGNNEQFF
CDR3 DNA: TGTGCCAGCAGCTTAAGGTTTACAGGGGGCAACAATGAGCAGTTCTTC

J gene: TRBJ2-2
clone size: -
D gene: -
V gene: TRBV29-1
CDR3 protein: CSVGDRTNTGELFF
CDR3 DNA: TGCAGCGTTGGCGACAGGACTAACACCGGGGAGCTGTTTTTT

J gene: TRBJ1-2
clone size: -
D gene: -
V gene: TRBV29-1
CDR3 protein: CSVTYNYGYTF
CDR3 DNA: TGCAGCGTCACCTATAACTATGGCTACACCTTC

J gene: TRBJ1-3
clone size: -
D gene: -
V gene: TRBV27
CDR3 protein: CASSLQGSGNTIYF
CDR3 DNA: TGTGCCAGCAGTTTACAGGGGTCTGGAAACACCATATATTTT

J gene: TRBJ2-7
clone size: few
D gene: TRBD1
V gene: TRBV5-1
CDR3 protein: CASSVTGNQQYF
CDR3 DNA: TGCGCCAGCAGCGTGACAGGGAACCAGCAGTACTTC

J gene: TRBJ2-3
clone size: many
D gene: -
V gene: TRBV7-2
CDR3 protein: CASSLGQVDTQYF
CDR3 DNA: TGTGCCAGCAGCTTAGGCCAGGTCGATACGCAGTATTTT

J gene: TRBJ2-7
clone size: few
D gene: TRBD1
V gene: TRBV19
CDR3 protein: CASSPRQGRHEQYF
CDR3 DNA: TGTGCCAGTAGTCCCCGACAGGGCCGCCACGAGCAGTACTTC

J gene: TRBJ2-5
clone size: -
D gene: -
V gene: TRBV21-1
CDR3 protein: CASLGTVKKETQYF
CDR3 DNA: TGTGCCAGCCTCGGAACAGTCAAAAAAGAGACCCAGTACTTC

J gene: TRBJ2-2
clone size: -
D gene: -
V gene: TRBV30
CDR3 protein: CAWSDTPGRGTGELFF
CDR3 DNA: TGTGCCTGGAGCGATACGCCGGGCCGAGGGACCGGGGAGCTGTTTTTT

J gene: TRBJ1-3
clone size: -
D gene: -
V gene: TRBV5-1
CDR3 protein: CASSMHAGRGNTIYF
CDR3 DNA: TGCGCCAGCAGCATGCACGCGGGACGAGGAAACACCATATATTTT